What follows are 24 T cell receptor beta chains derived from one specimen sequenced in a study of T-cell reconstitution after alpha-beta-depleted transplantation in children. The TCRbeta library incorporated unique molecular identifiers. Each CDR3 protein gets one entry after TCRdb re-called the PCR reads with MiXCR. The sample consists of fewer than 120,000 distinct CDR3 sequences, 10% of them appearing once. The specimen was PBMCs from the stem cell graft donor, collected from the stem cell graft. The receptors shown here come from a human donor who donated a stem cell graft to a child with acute lymphoblastic leukemia.

This clonotype was seen ten or more times. This chain uses TRBV6-1 with TRBJ2-1, with D unclear. The CDR3 is 14 amino acids. Germline CDR1 reads MNHNS; CDR2 reads SASEGT. V lost 5 bases to trimming and J lost 0 bases, with 8 bases between them. CDR3 sequence: CASSTRRSYNEQFF. CDR3 nucleotides: TGTGCCAGCAGTACGCGCCGCTCCTACAATGAGCAGTTCTTC.

The chain has TRBV30 and TRBJ2-1, with a weak D call TRBD1 (5 bases). The germline V gene has CDR1 GTSNPN and CDR2 SVGIG (reference sequence). Trimming removed 7 bases from V and 7 bases from J, with 14 bases in between. The CDR3 has 12 residues. CDR3 loop: CAFGESGNEQFF. In DNA, the CDR3 is TGTGCCTTCGGCGAGTCAGGGAATGAGCAGTTCTTC.

This clonotype was detected ten times or more. The chain combines TRBV5-1 with TRBJ2-1; TRBD1 matches at 10 bases. The CDR3 consists of 16 residues. Germline assignment: CDR1 SGHRS and CDR2 YFSETQ. V lost 4 bases, J lost 9 bases, and 13 bases stayed unmatched. The CDR3 bases are TGCGCCAGCAGCGCGGTAGCCGGGACAGGGGTTTTTGAGCAGTTCTTC. This codes for CASSAVAGTGVFEQFF.

Turning to this clonotype: Just one base apart from a much larger clone, this may be a read error. The chain combines TRBV7-2 with TRBJ2-1, with TRBD2 identical over 8 bases. Germline CDR1 SGHTA, CDR2 FQGNSA. The CDR3 sequence is 15 residues long. CDR3 in DNA: TGTTCCAGCAGCTTAACAGCGGGAGTCCACAATGAGCAGTTCTTC. Translation gives CSSSLTAGVHNEQFF.

This clonotype was observed at least ten times. This chain uses TRBV5-1 with TRBJ2-3; 12 bases fit TRBD2. V dropped 3 bases and J dropped 2; count of bases not matched to a gene: 7. The CDR3 length is 17 residues. The germline V gene has CDR1 SGHRS and CDR2 YFSETQ. The CDR3 reads CASSSTPSGGATDTQYF. The CDR3, as DNA: TGCGCCAGCAGCTCTACCCCTAGCGGGGGGGCCACAGATACGCAGTATTTT.

This clonotype came up many times. V gene TRBV9 combines with J gene TRBJ2-3, with TRBD1 identical over 8 bases. The ends lost 0 bases at V and 5 bases at J; junction bases unmatched: 5. This CDR3 region has 15 residues. Germline V gene lookup returns CDR1 SGDLS and CDR2 YYNGEE. The CDR3 nucleotides are TGTGCCAGCAGCGTAGTTCAGGGGGCTGAAGATACGCAGTATTTT. This translates into CASSVVQGAEDTQYF.

This clonotype was observed at least ten times. The chain links TRBV30 to TRBJ1-5; 10 nucleotides align to TRBD1. CDR1 is GTSNPN and CDR2 is SVGIG in the germline V gene (reference sequence). This CDR3 region has 17 residues. The V and J ends lost 3 bases and 2 bases, in that order; junction bases with no gene match: 10. CDR3 amino acids: CAWSADRGFSRNQPQHF. In DNA, the CDR3 is TGTGCCTGGAGCGCGGACAGGGGGTTTAGTCGCAATCAGCCCCAGCATTTT.

This clonotype has more than one count but fewer than ten. One end of the junction does not line up with germline, which may come from a read error. The chain joins TRBV20-1 to TRBJ2-7, with TRBD2 matching 14 bases. Germline CDR1 reads DFQATT; CDR2 reads SNEGSKA (reference sequence). The CDR3 spans 17 residues. As DNA, the CDR3 is TGCTGTGCTCCTGGGACTAGCGGGGGAGCCGTGATGGACGAGCAGTACTTC. Translated, it gives CCAPGTSGGAVMDEQYF.

This clonotype was counted at least ten times. This chain uses TRBV5-6 with TRBJ1-1; D is ambiguous. CDR3 size: 12 residues. V lost 1 base and J 10 bases, leaving 11 bases between the germline ends. Looked up from germline, CDR1 is SGHDT and CDR2 is YYEEEE. CDR3 coding DNA: TGTGCCAGCAGCTTGCAGCGAAAAGGAGCTTTCTTT. It yields the protein CASSLQRKGAFF.

CDR3 protein: CATSVPGGPTDTQYF. The CDR3 nucleotides read TGTGCCACCAGTGTTCCGGGAGGCCCCACAGATACGCAGTATTTT. The chain joins TRBV24-1 to TRBJ2-3; TRBD2 agrees at 7 bases. This CDR3 is 15 amino acids long. Germline loops: CDR1 KGHDR, CDR2 SFDVKD. V lost 5 bases to trimming and J lost 2 bases; unmatched junction nucleotides: 6.

This clonotype was counted many times. The chain carries TRBV29-1 and TRBJ2-5; D might be TRBD2 (5 bases). Trimming left V 5 bases short and J 2 bases short, with 9 bases between. This CDR3 comprises 12 residues. From germline, CDR1 is SQVTM and CDR2 ANQGSEA. The CDR3 DNA follows: TGCAGCGTTTATAGCGCTCAAGAGACCCAGTACTTC. The encoded protein is CSVYSAQETQYF.

The CDR3 protein is CSVGQNNEQFF. CDR3 nucleotide sequence: TGCAGCGTTGGACAAAACAATGAGCAGTTCTTC. The V and J genes are TRBV29-1 and TRBJ2-1, with D unresolved. The germline gives CDR1 SQVTM, CDR2 ANQGSEA. The CDR3 loop spans 11 amino acids. Trimming cost V 4 bases and J 5 bases, with 6 bases left between them.

The sample holds many counts of this clonotype. This chain joins TRBV7-2 and TRBJ2-7; no reliable D call. Germline values: CDR1 SGHTA, CDR2 FQGNSA. CDR3 length equals 12 residues. Between the trimmed V and J ends, which lost 4 bases and 6 bases, there was a span of 10 bases. The CDR3 loop is CASSSPPLEQYF. As DNA, the CDR3 is TGTGCCAGCAGCTCCCCTCCTCTCGAGCAGTACTTC.

In this sample, this clonotype turned up many times. V is TRBV7-6 and J is TRBJ1-1, with a tentative D call TRBD1 (6 bases). The CDR3 consists of 13 residues. Deletions cut 2 bases from V and 8 bases from J, with 12 bases between. CDR1 and CDR2 from the germline V gene are SGHVS and FNYEAQ. CDR3 bases: TGTGCCAGCAGCTTAACGGGGGGCAACGAAGCTTTCTTT. Protein sequence: CASSLTGGNEAFF.

This clonotype was counted at least ten times. This rearrangement joins TRBV11-1 to TRBJ2-1; D possibly corresponds to TRBD2 (6 bases). CDR1 is SGHAT, CDR2 FQDESV, per germline (reference sequence). The CDR3 has 16 amino acids. The V end lost 6 bases, the J end lost 1 base, and 16 bases lay between the germline ends. The CDR3 here is CASRLSRERSYNEQFF. The CDR3 nucleotides read TGTGCCAGCAGGCTCTCTCGGGAGAGGTCCTACAATGAGCAGTTCTTC.

There are many counts of this clonotype. The chain links TRBV29-1 to TRBJ2-2; possibly TRBD1 for D (6 bases). The CDR3 length is 13 residues. Germline-derived CDR1 and CDR2 are SQVTM and ANQGSEA. V was trimmed by 3 bases and J by 2 bases, leaving 7 bases between them. The CDR3 here is CSVDRGNTGELFF. The CDR3 coding sequence is TGCAGCGTTGACAGGGGTAACACCGGGGAGCTGTTTTTT.

The table lists this clonotype with many counts. This chain uses TRBV4-1 with TRBJ2-3; TRBD1 aligns across 8 bases. This CDR3 has 14 residues. Trimming took 5 bases from V and 5 from J; bases not matched to a gene: 6. Per the germline V gene, CDR1 is MGHRA and CDR2 is YSYEKL. CDR3 amino acids: CASSRPGQEDTQYF. The CDR3 DNA is TGCGCCAGCAGCAGACCGGGACAGGAAGATACGCAGTATTTT.

This clonotype was counted many times. The CDR3 region is CASRNRGGGSTDTQYF. Here the CDR3 DNA reads TGTGCCAGCAGAAACAGGGGGGGGGGAAGCACAGATACGCAGTATTTT. This rearrangement joins TRBV7-2 to TRBJ2-3; possible D gene TRBD1, 8 bases. The CDR3 is 16 amino acids. Germline V gene lookup returns CDR1 SGHTA and CDR2 FQGNSA. The V gene lost 6 bases and the J gene lost 0 bases, with 16 bases spanning the gap.

This clonotype occurred many times. V is TRBV27 and J is TRBJ2-7; 8 nucleotides align to TRBD1. The CDR3 runs to 17 residues. Germline V lookup: CDR1 MNHEY, CDR2 SMNVEV (reference sequence). The J segment lost 0 bases and the V segment lost 0 bases, leaving 7 bases of the junction unmatched. In nucleotides, the CDR3 is TGTGCCAGCAGTTTATCGTGGACAGGGAGTCGCTCCTACGAGCAGTACTTC. Residues: CASSLSWTGSRSYEQYF.

This clonotype was seen ten or more times. V usage is TRBV6-5 and J usage is TRBJ2-1, with 10 bases aligning to TRBD2. The CDR3 consists of 13 residues. CDR1 and CDR2 from the germline V gene are MNHEY and SVGAGI. The trim removed 6 bases at V and 6 bases at J, leaving 2 bases unmatched. CDR3 region: CASRGLAVNEQFF. In DNA, the CDR3 is TGTGCCAGCAGAGGACTAGCGGTCAATGAGCAGTTCTTC.

This clonotype was seen many times. The chain is built from TRBV10-3 and TRBJ1-4, with 7 bases aligning to TRBD1. The CDR3 totals 15 residues. Germline V CDR1 and CDR2: ENHRY, SYGVKD. J lost 4 bases, V lost 3 bases, and 5 bases had no gene match. The CDR3 DNA is TGTGCCATCAGTGAAGGACAGGACCTTAATGAAAAACTGTTTTTT. This encodes CAISEGQDLNEKLFF.

V usage is TRBV5-4 and J usage is TRBJ2-5, with TRBD2 matching 9 bases. The CDR3 length is 16 residues. Germline V gene sequence: CDR1 SGHNT, CDR2 YYREEE (reference sequence). The ends lost 4 bases at V and 5 bases at J; junction bases unmatched: 12. The DNA of the CDR3 is TGTGCCAGCAGCGGAAGGAGCGGGGGGTTAGGGGAGACCCAGTACTTC. Translating gives CASSGRSGGLGETQYF.

This clonotype has only a few counts. This chain uses TRBV12-3 or TRBV12-4 with TRBJ2-2; D not certain. This CDR3 is built from 12 residues. The V end was cut by 0 bases, the J end by 7 bases, with 3 bases between. The CDR3 is CASSLAVGELFF. As DNA, the CDR3 is TGTGCCAGCAGTTTAGCGGTCGGGGAGCTGTTTTTT.

This clonotype was recorded many times. The chain carries TRBV5-5 and TRBJ1-4; no clear D gene. The CDR3 loop spans 15 amino acids. Germline CDR1 and CDR2: SGHKS and YYEKEE (reference sequence). V lost 1 base and J 4 bases, leaving 11 bases between the germline ends. CDR3 DNA sequence: TGTGCCAGCAGCTTGATCCCCAGTCTTAATGAAAAACTGTTTTTT. The encoded protein is CASSLIPSLNEKLFF.